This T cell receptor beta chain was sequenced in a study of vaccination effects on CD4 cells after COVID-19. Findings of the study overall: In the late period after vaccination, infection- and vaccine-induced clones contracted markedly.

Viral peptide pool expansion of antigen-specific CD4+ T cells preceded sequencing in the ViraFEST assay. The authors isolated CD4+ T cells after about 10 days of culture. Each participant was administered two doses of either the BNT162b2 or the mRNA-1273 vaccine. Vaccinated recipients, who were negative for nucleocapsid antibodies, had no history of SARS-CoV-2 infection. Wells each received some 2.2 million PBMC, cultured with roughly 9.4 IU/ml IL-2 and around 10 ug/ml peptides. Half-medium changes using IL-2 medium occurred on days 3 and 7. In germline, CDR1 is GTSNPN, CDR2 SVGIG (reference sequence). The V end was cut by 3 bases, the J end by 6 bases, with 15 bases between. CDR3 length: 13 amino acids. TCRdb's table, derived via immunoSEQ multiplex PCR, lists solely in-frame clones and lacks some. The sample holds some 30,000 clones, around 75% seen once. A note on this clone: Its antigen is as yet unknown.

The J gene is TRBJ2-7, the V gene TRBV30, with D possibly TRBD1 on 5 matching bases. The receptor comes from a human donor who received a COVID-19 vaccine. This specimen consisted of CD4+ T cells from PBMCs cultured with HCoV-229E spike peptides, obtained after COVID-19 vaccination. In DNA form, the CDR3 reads TGTGCCTGGAGGGGGCCTCCCCGCCTCGAGCAGTACTTC. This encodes CAWRGPPRLEQYF.